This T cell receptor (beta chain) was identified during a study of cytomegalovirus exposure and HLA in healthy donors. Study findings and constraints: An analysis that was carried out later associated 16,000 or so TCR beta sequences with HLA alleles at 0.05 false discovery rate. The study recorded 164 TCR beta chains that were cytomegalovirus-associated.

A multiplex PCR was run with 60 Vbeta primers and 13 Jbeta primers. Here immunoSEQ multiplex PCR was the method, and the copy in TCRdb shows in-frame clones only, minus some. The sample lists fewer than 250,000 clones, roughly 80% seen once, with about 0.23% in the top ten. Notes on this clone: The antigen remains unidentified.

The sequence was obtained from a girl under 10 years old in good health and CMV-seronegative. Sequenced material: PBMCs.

The CDR3 sequence: CASNNAGQHSPLHF. DNA of the CDR3: TGTGCCAGCAATAACGCGGGACAGCATTCACCCCTCCACTTT. The chain combines TRBV27 with TRBJ1-6; 7 nucleotides align to TRBD1. This CDR3 has 14 amino acids. The germline V gene encodes CDR1 MNHEY and CDR2 SMNVEV (reference sequence). V trimming: 7 bases; J trimming: 8 bases; junction bases outside the gene matches: 8.